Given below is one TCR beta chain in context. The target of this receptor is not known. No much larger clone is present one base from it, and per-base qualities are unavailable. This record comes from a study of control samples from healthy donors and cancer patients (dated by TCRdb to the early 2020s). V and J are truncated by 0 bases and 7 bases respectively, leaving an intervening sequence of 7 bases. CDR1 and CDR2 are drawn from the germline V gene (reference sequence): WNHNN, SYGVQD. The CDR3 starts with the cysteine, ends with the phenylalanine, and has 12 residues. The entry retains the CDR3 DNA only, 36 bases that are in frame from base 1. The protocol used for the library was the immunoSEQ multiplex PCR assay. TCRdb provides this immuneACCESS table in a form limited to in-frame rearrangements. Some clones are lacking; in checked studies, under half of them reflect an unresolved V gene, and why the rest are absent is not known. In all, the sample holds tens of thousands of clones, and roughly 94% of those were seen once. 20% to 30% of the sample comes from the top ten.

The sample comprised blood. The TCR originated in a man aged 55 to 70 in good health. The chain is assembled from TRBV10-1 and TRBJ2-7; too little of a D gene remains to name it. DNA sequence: TGCGCCAGCAGTGAGTCGACGCGGGAGCAGTACTTC. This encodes CASSESTREQYF.